This T cell receptor (beta chain) was identified during a study of T cell responses to AZD1222 COVID-19 vaccine. Trimming removed 6 bases at V and 0 bases at J, with 11 bases between. There are 14 residues in the CDR3. Germline V lookup: CDR1 MNHEY, CDR2 SMNVEV (reference sequence). The method was immunoSEQ multiplex PCR; TCRdb's version includes in-frame clones alone and lacks a portion of them. The repertoire holds 150,000 to 180,000 clones, with about 88% as singletons. The table lists this clone with a few counts. This clonotype was sampled from an adult in good health. The sample in question was peripheral blood, obtained on day 0 of AZD1222 vaccination. The genes are TRBV27 and TRBJ1-1; D uncertain. The chain's CDR3 is CASSPGWVNTEAFF. CDR3 in DNA: TGTGCCAGCAGCCCGGGTTGGGTGAACACTGAAGCTTTCTTT.